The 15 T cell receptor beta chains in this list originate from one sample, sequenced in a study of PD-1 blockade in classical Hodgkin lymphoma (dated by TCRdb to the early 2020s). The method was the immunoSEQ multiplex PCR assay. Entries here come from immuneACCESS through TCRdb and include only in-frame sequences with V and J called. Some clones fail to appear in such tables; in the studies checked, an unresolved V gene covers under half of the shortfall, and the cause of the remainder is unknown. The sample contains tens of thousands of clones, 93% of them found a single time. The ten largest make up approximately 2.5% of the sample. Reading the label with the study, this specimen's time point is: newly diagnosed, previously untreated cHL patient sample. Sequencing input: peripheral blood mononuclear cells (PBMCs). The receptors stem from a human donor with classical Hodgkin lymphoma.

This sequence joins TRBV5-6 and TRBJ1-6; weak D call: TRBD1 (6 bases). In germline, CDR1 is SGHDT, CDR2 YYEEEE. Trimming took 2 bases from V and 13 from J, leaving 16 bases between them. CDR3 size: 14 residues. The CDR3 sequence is CASSLSRGSSPLHF. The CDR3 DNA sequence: TGTGCCAGCAGCTTATCCAGGGGCAGTTCCCCCCTCCACTTT. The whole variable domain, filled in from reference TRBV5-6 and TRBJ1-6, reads DAGVTQSPTHLIKTRGQQVTLRCSPKSGHDTVSWYQQALGQGPQFIFQYYEEEERQRGNFPDRFSGHQFPNYSSELNVNALLLGDSALYLCASSLSRGSSPLHFGNGTRLTVT.

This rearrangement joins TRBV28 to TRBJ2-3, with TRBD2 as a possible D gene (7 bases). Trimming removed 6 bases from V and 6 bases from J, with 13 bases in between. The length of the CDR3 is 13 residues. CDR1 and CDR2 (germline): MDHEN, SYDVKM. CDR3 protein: CASSRGATDTQYF. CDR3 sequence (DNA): TGTGCCAGCAGCCGGGGGGCGACGGATACGCAGTATTTT. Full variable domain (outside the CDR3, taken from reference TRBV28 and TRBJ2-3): DVKVTQSSRYLVKRTGEKVFLECVQDMDHENMFWYRQDPGLGLRLIYFSYDVKMKEKGDIPEGYSVSREKKERFSLILESASTNQTSMYLCASSRGATDTQYFGPGTRLTVL.

CDR3 coding DNA: TGTGCCAGCAGTTCGGGCAACGGAAAAAACATTCAGTACTTC. This encodes CASSSGNGKNIQYF. The gene calls are TRBV6-5 and TRBJ2-4; D ambiguous. This CDR3 is 14 amino acids long. Per germline, CDR1 MNHEY and CDR2 SVGAGI. V was trimmed by 4 bases and J by 4 bases, leaving 11 bases between them.

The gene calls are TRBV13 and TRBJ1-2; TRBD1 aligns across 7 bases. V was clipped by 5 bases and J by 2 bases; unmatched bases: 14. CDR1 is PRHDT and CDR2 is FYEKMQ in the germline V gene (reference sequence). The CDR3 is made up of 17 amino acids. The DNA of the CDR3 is TGTGCCAGCAGCCAAGTGACAGGGCTAACCCTGAACTATGGCTACACCTTC. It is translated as CASSQVTGLTLNYGYTF.

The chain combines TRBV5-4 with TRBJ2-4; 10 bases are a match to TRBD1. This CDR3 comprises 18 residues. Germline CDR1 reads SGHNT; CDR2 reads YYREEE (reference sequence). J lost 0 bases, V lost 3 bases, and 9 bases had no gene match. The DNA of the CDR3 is TGTGCCAGCAGCTCCGCGACAGGGGGCCCTTTAGCCAAAAACATTCAGTACTTC. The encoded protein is CASSSATGGPLAKNIQYF.

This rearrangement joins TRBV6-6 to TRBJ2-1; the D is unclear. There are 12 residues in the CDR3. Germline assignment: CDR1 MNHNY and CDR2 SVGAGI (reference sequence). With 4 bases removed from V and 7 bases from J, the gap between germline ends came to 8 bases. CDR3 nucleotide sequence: TGTGCCAGCAGTTTAGTCTGGAATGAGCAGTTCTTC. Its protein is CASSLVWNEQFF.

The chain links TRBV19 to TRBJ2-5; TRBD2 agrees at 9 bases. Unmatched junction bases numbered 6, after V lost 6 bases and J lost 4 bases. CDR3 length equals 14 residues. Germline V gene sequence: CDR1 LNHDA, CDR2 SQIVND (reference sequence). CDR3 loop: CASRKAGGGETQYF. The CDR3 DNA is TGTGCCAGTAGAAAAGCGGGAGGAGGAGAGACCCAGTACTTC.

The DNA for the CDR3 is TGTGCCAGCTCACCAAGGGTTAGCTCCTACAATGAGCAGTTCTTC. It encodes CASSPRVSSYNEQFF. The rearrangement joins TRBV18 to TRBJ2-1, with unresolved D. Germline V gives CDR1 KGHSH, CDR2 LQKENI. This CDR3 is built from 15 residues. Between the trimmed V and J ends, which lost 2 bases and 0 bases, there was a span of 8 bases.

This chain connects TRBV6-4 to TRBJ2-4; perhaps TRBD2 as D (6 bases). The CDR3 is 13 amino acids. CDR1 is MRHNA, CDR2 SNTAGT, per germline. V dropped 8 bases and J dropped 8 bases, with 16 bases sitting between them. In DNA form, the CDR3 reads TGTGCCAGCGCCCGGGACGGCGGGGACATTCAGTACTTC. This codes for CASARDGGDIQYF.

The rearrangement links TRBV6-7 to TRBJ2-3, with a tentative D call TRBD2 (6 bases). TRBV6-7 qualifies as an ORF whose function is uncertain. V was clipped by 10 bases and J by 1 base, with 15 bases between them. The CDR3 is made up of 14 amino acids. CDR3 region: CANGPSVGTDTQYF. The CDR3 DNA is TGTGCCAACGGACCTAGCGTGGGCACAGATACGCAGTATTTT.

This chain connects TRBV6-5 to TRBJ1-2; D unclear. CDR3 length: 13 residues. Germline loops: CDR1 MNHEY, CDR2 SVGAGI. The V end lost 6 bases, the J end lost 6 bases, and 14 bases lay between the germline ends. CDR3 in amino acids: CASSPRIEDGYTF. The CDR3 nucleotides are TGTGCCAGCAGCCCAAGGATCGAGGATGGCTACACCTTC.

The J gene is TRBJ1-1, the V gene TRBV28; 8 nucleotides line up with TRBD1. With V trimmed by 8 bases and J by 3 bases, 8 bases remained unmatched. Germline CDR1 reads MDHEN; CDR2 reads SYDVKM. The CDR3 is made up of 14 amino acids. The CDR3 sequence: CASQTGVGDTEAFF. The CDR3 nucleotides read TGTGCCAGCCAGACAGGGGTAGGGGACACTGAAGCTTTCTTT.

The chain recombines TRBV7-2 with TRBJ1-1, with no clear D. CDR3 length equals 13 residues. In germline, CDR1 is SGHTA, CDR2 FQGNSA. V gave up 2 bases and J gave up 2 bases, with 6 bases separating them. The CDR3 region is CASSLLTNTEAFF. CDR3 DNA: TGTGCCAGCAGCTTACTCACTAACACTGAAGCTTTCTTT.

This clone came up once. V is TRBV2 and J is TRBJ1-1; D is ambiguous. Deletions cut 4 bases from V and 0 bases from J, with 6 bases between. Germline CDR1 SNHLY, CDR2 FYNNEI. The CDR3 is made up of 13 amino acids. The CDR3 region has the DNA TGTGCCAGCAGTGGCAGTATGAACACTGAAGCTTTCTTT. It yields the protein CASSGSMNTEAFF.

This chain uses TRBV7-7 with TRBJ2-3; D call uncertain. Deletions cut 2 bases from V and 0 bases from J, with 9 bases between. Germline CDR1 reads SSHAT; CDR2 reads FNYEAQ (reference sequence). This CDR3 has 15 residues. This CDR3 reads CASSLSAASTDTQYF. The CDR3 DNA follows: TGTGCCAGCAGCTTAAGTGCGGCAAGCACAGATACGCAGTATTTT.